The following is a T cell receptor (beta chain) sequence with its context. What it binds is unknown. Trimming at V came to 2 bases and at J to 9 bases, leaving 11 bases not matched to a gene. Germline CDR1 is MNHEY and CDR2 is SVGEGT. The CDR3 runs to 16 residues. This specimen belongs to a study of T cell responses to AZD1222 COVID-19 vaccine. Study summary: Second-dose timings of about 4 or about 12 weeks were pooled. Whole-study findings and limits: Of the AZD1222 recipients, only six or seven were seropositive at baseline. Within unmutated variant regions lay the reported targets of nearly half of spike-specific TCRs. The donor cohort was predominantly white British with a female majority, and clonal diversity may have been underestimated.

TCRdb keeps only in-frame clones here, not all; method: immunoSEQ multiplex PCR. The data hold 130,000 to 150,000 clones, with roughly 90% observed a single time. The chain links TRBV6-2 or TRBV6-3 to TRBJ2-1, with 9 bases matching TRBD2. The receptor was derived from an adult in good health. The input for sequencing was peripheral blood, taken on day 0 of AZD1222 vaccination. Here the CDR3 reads CASSYDSQGRGGEQFF. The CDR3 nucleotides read TGTGCCAGCAGTTACGACTCGCAGGGGCGGGGGGGTGAGCAGTTCTTC.